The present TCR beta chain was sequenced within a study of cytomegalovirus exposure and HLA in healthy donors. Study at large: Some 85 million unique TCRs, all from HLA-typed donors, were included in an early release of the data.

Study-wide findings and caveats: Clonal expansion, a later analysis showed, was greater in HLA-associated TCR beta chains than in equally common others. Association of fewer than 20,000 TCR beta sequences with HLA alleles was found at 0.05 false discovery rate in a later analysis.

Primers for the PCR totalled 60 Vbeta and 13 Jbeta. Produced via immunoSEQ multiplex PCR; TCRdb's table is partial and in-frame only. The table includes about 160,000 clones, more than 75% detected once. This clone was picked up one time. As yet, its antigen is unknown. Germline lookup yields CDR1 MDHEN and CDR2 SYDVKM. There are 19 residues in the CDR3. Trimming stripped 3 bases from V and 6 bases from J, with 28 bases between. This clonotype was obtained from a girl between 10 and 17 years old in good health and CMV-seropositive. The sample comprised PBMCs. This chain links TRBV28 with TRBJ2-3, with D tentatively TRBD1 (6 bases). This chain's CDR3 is CASSFSGAHRRRRGDTQYF. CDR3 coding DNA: TGTGCCAGCAGTTTTTCAGGGGCCCATCGAAGGAGAAGGGGCGATACGCAGTATTTT.